The 7 T cell receptor beta chains below all came from one sample that was sequenced in a study of cytomegalovirus exposure and HLA in healthy donors listed by TCRdb under 2017. Library preparation used the immunoSEQ multiplex PCR assay. For the multiplex PCR, a mixture combining 60 forward primers for TCR Vbeta segments and 13 reverse primers for TCR Jbeta segments was used. The clones in this table, taken by TCRdb from immuneACCESS, are in-frame only. Not every clone is retained; where verified, under half of the shortfall comes from an unresolved V gene, and the cause of the rest is unknown. Present in this sample are about 180,000 clones, roughly four fifths of which were seen just once. Of the sample, roughly 1.6% falls within the top ten clones. Sequenced input: PBMCs. The receptors here all came from a man aged 18-30 years in good health and CMV-seronegative.

This sequence joins TRBV9 and TRBJ1-5, with D maybe TRBD1 (5 bases). In germline, CDR1 is SGDLS, CDR2 YYNGEE. This CDR3 has 14 residues. V was trimmed by 9 bases and J by 2 bases, leaving 15 bases between them. The CDR3 DNA is TGTGCCACCTTGGGGGGTCGTGGCAATCAGCCCCAGCATTTT. Protein sequence: CATLGGRGNQPQHF.

This chain connects TRBV2 to TRBJ2-6; D is unclear. The CDR3 covers 14 residues. Trimming pared 6 bases from V and 2 bases from J, leaving 8 bases between. CDR1 is SNHLY and CDR2 is FYNNEI in the germline V gene. The CDR3 region is CASRASPGANVLTF. Here the CDR3 DNA reads TGTGCCAGCAGGGCCAGTCCTGGGGCCAACGTCCTGACTTTC.

The chain carries TRBV6-4 and TRBJ2-2, with a weak D call TRBD2 (6 bases). This CDR3 is built from 14 residues. The V gene's germline CDR1 is MRHNA and CDR2 SNTAGT. V was trimmed by 3 bases and J by 3 bases, leaving 8 bases between them. This CDR3 is CASSEQRDTGELFF. The CDR3 nucleotides read TGTGCCAGCAGTGAACAGCGGGACACCGGGGAGCTGTTTTTT.

This rearrangement joins TRBV6-5 to TRBJ2-3; the D gene is possibly TRBD2 (5 bases). CDR1 and CDR2 (germline): MNHEY, SVGAGI. This CDR3 has 15 amino acids. V was shortened by 9 bases and J by 1 base, with 17 bases between the two germline ends. The CDR3: CASGTWESGTDTQYF. The CDR3 bases are TGTGCCAGTGGAACTTGGGAGAGTGGCACAGATACGCAGTATTTT.

V is TRBV5-1 and J is TRBJ1-4, with 9 bases matching TRBD1. Germline V gene sequence: CDR1 SGHRS, CDR2 YFSETQ. V shed 4 bases and J 8 bases; nucleotides not matched to a gene: 6. CDR3 length equals 14 residues. The chain's CDR3 is CASSPGTGPEKLFF. The CDR3 DNA follows: TGCGCCAGCAGCCCAGGGACAGGGCCGGAAAAACTGTTTTTT.

This sequence joins TRBV4-1 and TRBJ2-4; TRBD2 agrees at 8 bases. Trimming took 1 base from V and 2 from J; bases not matched to a gene: 7. Per the germline V gene, CDR1 is MGHRA and CDR2 is YSYEKL. The CDR3 is 17 amino acids. As DNA, the CDR3 is TGCGCCAGCAGCCAAGTCCCCGGGGGGGCGTCCAAAAACATTCAGTACTTC. Protein sequence: CASSQVPGGASKNIQYF.

The genes are TRBV5-1 and TRBJ2-1; the match to TRBD2 covers 13 bases. The CDR3 spans 19 residues. From germline, CDR1 is SGHRS and CDR2 YFSETQ. V shed 4 bases and J 1 base; nucleotides not matched to a gene: 11. In DNA form, the CDR3 reads TGCGCCAGCAGCGCGGGCGGGACTAGCGGGACTATATCCTACAATGAGCAGTTCTTC. It is translated as CASSAGGTSGTISYNEQFF. Based on the CDR3 plus reference TRBV5-1 and TRBJ2-1, the full variable domain is KAGVTQTPRYLIKTRGQQVTLSCSPISGHRSVSWYQQTPGQGLQFLFEYFSETQRNKGNFPGRFSGRQFSNSRSEMNVSTLELGDSALYLCASSAGGTSGTISYNEQFFGPGTRLTVL.